This T cell receptor (beta chain) stems from a study of cytomegalovirus exposure and HLA in healthy donors. Overall study: A preliminary data release comprised roughly 80 million unique TCRs obtained from HLA-typed donors.

About this clone itself: Its antigen is as yet unknown.

V lost 8 bases and J lost 2, with 14 bases in between. The length of the CDR3 is 14 residues. Germline assignment: CDR1 MGHDK and CDR2 SYGVNS. The PCR made use of 60 Vbeta and 13 Jbeta primers. As originally analysed: An analysis performed later counted 74 million or so unique TCR beta chains (roughly 11 million of them shared). TCRdb's table, derived via immunoSEQ multiplex PCR, lists solely in-frame clones and lacks some. The D gene and trimming were derived from the DNA, and the V and J assignments and clone size from that table. The data contain some 130,000 clones, about four fifths of them singletons. Points from the study as a whole: On later analysis, the bulk of CMV-associated TCR beta chains appeared to be HLA-restricted. Sequencing likely produced, as an artifact, a cluster of highly shared sequence variants.

The sample taken for sequencing was PBMCs. The rearrangement joins TRBV25-1 to TRBJ2-3; D is possibly TRBD2 (6 bases). This receptor was taken from a man aged 25 to 45 in good health. CDR3 loop: CASREGGNTDTQYF. CDR3 DNA sequence: TGTGCCAGCCGAGAAGGAGGGAACACAGATACGCAGTATTTT.